These 13 T cell receptor beta chains were sequenced from one sample in a study of T cell changes during pregnancy in multiple sclerosis. Clones were read by immunoSEQ multiplex PCR, and TCRdb kept only the in-frame ones, dropping some. Seen here are approximately 44,000 clones, approximately 91% observed once, and the top ten hold about 0.73%. The sequencing here drew on CD4+ T cells from peripheral blood mononuclear cells, taken before pregnancy. The receptor source for this set is a female donor with multiple sclerosis, enrolled in a pregnancy study.

This sequence joins TRBV2 and TRBJ2-7, with a possible D match to TRBD1 (6 bases). Per the germline V gene, CDR1 is SNHLY and CDR2 is FYNNEI. The CDR3 consists of 12 residues. Trimming left V 7 bases short and J 3 bases short, with 10 bases between. CDR3 sequence (DNA): TGTGCCAGCAAACAGACAGGCTACGAGCAGTACTTC. This sequence encodes CASKQTGYEQYF.

The chain links TRBV21-1 to TRBJ2-1; TRBD1 is taken as the D call from the table, unchecked against the DNA. TRBV21-1 is designated a pseudogene. The CDR3 is 15 amino acids. The CDR3 protein is CASSKEDRGNGEQFF. As DNA, the CDR3 is TGTGCCAGCAGCAAAGAGGACAGGGGTAACGGTGAGCAGTTCTTC.

The chain links TRBV7-2 to TRBJ1-4; D is perhaps TRBD1 (5 bases). Germline CDR1 SGHTA, CDR2 FQGNSA. The CDR3 extends over 15 amino acids. The V end was cut by 5 bases, the J end by 3 bases, with 13 bases between. The DNA for the CDR3 is TGTGCCAGCAGCCCCGGGGGAGGGCCTAATGAAAAACTGTTTTTT. Its protein product is CASSPGGGPNEKLFF. Filled out from reference TRBV7-2 and TRBJ1-4, the complete variable domain reads GAGVSQSPSNKVTEKGKDVELRCDPISGHTALYWYRQSLGQGLEFLIYFQGNSAPDKSGLPSDRFSAERTGGSVSTLTIQRTQQEDSAVYLCASSPGGGPNEKLFFGSGTQLSVL.

This chain joins TRBV27 and TRBJ2-2, with D maybe TRBD1 (6 bases). Trimming shortened V by 5 bases and J by 1 base, and 14 bases separated the two germline ends. Germline CDR1 and CDR2: MNHEY and SMNVEV (reference sequence). The CDR3 is made up of 16 amino acids. CDR3 sequence reads: CASSATGVQNTGELFF. The CDR3 DNA is TGTGCCAGCAGTGCGACAGGCGTCCAGAACACCGGGGAGCTGTTTTTT.

The gene calls are TRBV4-2 and TRBJ1-4; TRBD1 aligns across 8 bases. Germline V gene data show CDR1 as LGHNA and CDR2 as YNFKEQ. The length of the CDR3 is 16 residues. With 0 bases clipped from V and 7 bases from J, the junction kept 7 bases outside the gene matches. CDR3 sequence reads: CASSQDAQGAGEKLFF. As DNA, the CDR3 is TGTGCCAGCAGCCAAGATGCCCAGGGGGCTGGTGAAAAACTGTTTTTT.

The genes are TRBV5-6 and TRBJ2-2; D may be TRBD2 (5 bases). Germline CDR1 reads SGHDT; CDR2 reads YYEEEE. The CDR3 has 13 amino acids. V lost 4 bases and J 9 bases, leaving 13 bases between the germline ends. The CDR3 nucleotides read TGTGCCAGCAGCCCTGGACTGCACCGGGAGCTGTTTTTT. It specifies CASSPGLHRELFF.

CDR3 region: CASSSQGLRETQYF. In DNA, the CDR3 is TGTGCCAGCAGCTCGCAGGGTCTTCGGGAGACCCAGTACTTC. The chain has TRBV7-3 and TRBJ2-5, with D possibly TRBD1 on 5 matching bases. This CDR3 region has 14 residues. Trimming took off 4 bases at V and 5 bases at J, with 14 bases between the two ends. Germline assignment: CDR1 SGHTA and CDR2 FQGTGA.

The chain joins TRBV10-3 to TRBJ2-1; TRBD2 matches 8 bases. Unmatched junction bases numbered 6, after V lost 3 bases and J lost 5 bases. CDR3 length equals 15 residues. Germline CDR1 and CDR2: ENHRY and SYGVKD. The CDR3 bases are TGTGCCATCAGTGATTCAGCGGGGGAACACAATGAGCAGTTCTTC. Amino acids: CAISDSAGEHNEQFF.

CDR3 nucleotides: TGTGCCAGCAGCTTAGATCCCGGTCAGACAGTGGTTAGAGGCTACACCTTC. Translating gives CASSLDPGQTVVRGYTF. This chain connects TRBV11-2 to TRBJ1-2; D might be TRBD1 (5 bases). Trimming pared 0 bases from V and 8 bases from J, leaving 22 bases between. This CDR3 spans 17 amino acids. Germline V gene data show CDR1 as SGHAT and CDR2 as FQNNGV.

The chain joins TRBV18 to TRBJ2-7; 11 bases fit TRBD1. V lost 3 bases to trimming and J lost 0 bases; unmatched junction nucleotides: 1. CDR1 is KGHSH, CDR2 LQKENI, per germline. The CDR3 totals 15 residues. Here the CDR3 reads CASSPGTGGSYEQYF. The CDR3 region has the DNA TGTGCCAGCTCACCCGGGACAGGGGGCTCCTACGAGCAGTACTTC. The entire variable domain, with the rest obtained from reference TRBV18 and TRBJ2-7, is as follows: NAGVMQNPRHLVRRRGQEARLRCSPMKGHSHVYWYRQLPEEGLKFMVYLQKENIIDESGMPKERFSAEFPKEGPSILRIQQVVRGDSAAYFCASSPGTGGSYEQYFGPGTRLTVT.

V is TRBV5-5 and J is TRBJ2-4; no definite D call. Per the germline V gene, CDR1 is SGHKS and CDR2 is YYEKEE (reference sequence). This CDR3 is built from 16 residues. V lost 0 bases to trimming and J lost 4 bases, with 14 bases between them. CDR3 coding DNA: TGTGCCAGCAGCTTGGCCATAACCGTAGCAAAAAACATTCAGTACTTC. It yields the protein CASSLAITVAKNIQYF.

This chain uses TRBV5-4 with TRBJ2-1; a weak D match, TRBD2 (5 bases). The CDR3 length is 15 residues. V was cut by 0 bases and J by 10 bases, with 17 bases left in between. Per germline, CDR1 SGHNT and CDR2 YYREEE (reference sequence). The CDR3 DNA follows: TGTGCCAGCAGCTTGGCGGGGATAACTAGTGAAGAGCAGTTCTTC. Protein sequence: CASSLAGITSEEQFF.

The chain couples TRBV13 to TRBJ1-3; TRBD1 might be the D (5 bases). V was shortened by 4 bases and J by 3 bases, with 13 bases between the two germline ends. The CDR3 runs to 15 residues. Germline lookup yields CDR1 PRHDT and CDR2 FYEKMQ (reference sequence). The CDR3 DNA is TGTGCCAGCAGCTCAAACCGGGGGGTTGGAAACACCATATATTTT. Its translation: CASSSNRGVGNTIYF. The full variable domain, completed using reference TRBV13 and TRBJ1-3, is AAGVIQSPRHLIKEKRETATLKCYPIPRHDTVYWYQQGPGQDPQFLISFYEKMQSDKGSIPDRFSAQQFSDYHSELNMSSLELGDSALYFCASSSNRGVGNTIYFGEGSWLTVV.